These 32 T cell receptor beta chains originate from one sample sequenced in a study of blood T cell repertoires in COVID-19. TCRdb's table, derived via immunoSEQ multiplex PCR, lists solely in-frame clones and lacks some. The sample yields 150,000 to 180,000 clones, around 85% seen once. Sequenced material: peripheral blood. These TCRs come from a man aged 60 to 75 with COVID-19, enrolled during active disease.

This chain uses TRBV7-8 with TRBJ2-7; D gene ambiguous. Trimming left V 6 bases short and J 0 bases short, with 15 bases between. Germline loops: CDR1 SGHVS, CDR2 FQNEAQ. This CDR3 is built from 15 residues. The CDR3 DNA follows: TGTGCCAGCAGACCAACAGCAGTCGACTCCTACGAGCAGTACTTC. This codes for CASRPTAVDSYEQYF.

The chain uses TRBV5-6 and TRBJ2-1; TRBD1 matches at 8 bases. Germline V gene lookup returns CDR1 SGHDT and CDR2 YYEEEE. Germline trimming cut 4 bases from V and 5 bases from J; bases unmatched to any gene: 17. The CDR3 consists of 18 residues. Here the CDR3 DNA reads TGTGCCAGCAGCACCCGGCGGGGCCAGGGGGCGACCGACAATGAGCAGTTCTTC. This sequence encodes CASSTRRGQGATDNEQFF.

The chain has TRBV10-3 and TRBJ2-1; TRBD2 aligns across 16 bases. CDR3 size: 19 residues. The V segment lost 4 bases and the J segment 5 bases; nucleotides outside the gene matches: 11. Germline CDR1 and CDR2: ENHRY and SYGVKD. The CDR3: CAISGGTSGGAGDDNEQFF. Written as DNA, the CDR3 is TGTGCCATCAGTGGTGGGACTAGCGGGGGGGCAGGGGATGACAATGAGCAGTTCTTC.

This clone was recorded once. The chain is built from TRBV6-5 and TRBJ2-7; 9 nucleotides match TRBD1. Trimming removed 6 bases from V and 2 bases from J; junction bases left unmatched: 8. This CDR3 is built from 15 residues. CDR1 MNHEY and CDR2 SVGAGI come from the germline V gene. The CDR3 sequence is CASRPLGQGAYEQYF. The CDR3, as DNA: TGTGCCAGCAGGCCGCTGGGACAGGGTGCCTACGAGCAGTACTTC.

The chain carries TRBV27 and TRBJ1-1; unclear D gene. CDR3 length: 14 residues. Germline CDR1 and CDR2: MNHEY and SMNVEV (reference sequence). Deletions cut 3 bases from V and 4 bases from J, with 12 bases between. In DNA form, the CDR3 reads TGTGCCAGCAGTTTTGGCCCGCCGGGCACTGAAGCTTTCTTT. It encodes CASSFGPPGTEAFF.

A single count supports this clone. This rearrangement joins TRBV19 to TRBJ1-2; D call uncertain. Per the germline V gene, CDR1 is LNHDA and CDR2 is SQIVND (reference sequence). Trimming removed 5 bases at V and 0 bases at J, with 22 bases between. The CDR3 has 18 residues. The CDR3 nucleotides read TGTGCCAGTAGTCCGCAACAGATCAGCACTTTAACTAACTATGGCTACACCTTC. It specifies CASSPQQISTLTNYGYTF.

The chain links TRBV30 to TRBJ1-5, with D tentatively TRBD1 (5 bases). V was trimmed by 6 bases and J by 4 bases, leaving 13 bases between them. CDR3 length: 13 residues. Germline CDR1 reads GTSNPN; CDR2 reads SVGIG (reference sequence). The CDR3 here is CACQGMGNQPQHF. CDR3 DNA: TGTGCCTGCCAGGGAATGGGGAATCAGCCCCAGCATTTT. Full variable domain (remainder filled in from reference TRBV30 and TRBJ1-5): SQTIHQWPATLVQPVGSPLSLECTVEGTSNPNLYWYRQAAGRGLQLLFYSVGIGQISSEVPQNLSASRPQDRQFILSSKKLLLSDSGFYLCACQGMGNQPQHFGDGTRLSIL.

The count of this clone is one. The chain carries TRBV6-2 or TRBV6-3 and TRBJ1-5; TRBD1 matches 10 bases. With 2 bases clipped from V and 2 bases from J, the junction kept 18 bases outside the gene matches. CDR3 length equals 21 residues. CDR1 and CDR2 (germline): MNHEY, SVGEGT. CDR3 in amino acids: CASSYPSPGQGKLLGNQPQHF. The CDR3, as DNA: TGTGCCAGCAGTTACCCTTCCCCGGGACAGGGGAAGTTGCTGGGCAATCAGCCCCAGCATTTT.

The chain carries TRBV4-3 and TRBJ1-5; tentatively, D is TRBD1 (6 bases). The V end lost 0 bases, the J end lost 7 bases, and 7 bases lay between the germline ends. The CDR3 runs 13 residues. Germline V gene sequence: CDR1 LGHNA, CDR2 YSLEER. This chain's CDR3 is CASSQDGGQPQHF. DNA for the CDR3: TGCGCCAGCAGCCAAGATGGGGGCCAGCCCCAGCATTTT.

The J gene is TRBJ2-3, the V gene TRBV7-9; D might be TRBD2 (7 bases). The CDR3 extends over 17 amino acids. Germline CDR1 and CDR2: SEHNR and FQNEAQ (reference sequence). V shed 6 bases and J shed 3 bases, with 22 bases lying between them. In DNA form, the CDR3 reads TGTGCCAGCAGACCCAGGGGCTTCTCGGGGGGAACAGATACGCAGTATTTT. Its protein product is CASRPRGFSGGTDTQYF.

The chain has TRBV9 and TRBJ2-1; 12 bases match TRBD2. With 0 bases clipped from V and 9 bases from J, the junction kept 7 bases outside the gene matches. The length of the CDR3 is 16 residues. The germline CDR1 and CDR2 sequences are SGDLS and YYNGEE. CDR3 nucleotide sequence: TGTGCCAGCAGCGTAGATGCTAGCGGGGGGGTCGGTGAGCAGTTCTTC. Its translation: CASSVDASGGVGEQFF.

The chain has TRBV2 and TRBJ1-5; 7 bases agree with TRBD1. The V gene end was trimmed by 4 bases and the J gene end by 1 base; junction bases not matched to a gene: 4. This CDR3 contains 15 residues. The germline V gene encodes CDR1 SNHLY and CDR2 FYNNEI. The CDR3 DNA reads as TGTGCCAGCAGTGTAAGGGGGCCCAGCAATCAGCCCCAGCATTTT. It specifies CASSVRGPSNQPQHF.

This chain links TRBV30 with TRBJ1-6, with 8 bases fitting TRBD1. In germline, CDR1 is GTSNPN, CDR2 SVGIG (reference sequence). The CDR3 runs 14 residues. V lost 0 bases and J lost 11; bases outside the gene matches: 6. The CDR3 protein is CAWSVYQGAAPLHF. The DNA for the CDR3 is TGTGCCTGGAGTGTATACCAGGGGGCTGCACCCCTCCACTTT.

The CDR3 DNA follows: TGTGCCAGCAGCTTACATAACAGGGCTATTGAAAAACTGTTTTTT. Translated, it gives CASSLHNRAIEKLFF. The genes are TRBV7-6 and TRBJ1-4; perhaps TRBD1 as D (6 bases). Deletions cut 2 bases from V and 7 bases from J, with 14 bases between. CDR3 length: 15 amino acids. Germline V gene sequence: CDR1 SGHVS, CDR2 FNYEAQ.

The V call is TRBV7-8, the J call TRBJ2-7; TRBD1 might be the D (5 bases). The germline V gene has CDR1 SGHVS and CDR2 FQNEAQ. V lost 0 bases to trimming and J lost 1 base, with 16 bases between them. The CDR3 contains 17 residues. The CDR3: CASSLAFPRVGSYEQYF. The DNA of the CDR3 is TGTGCCAGCAGCTTAGCGTTTCCCAGGGTTGGATCCTACGAGCAGTACTTC.

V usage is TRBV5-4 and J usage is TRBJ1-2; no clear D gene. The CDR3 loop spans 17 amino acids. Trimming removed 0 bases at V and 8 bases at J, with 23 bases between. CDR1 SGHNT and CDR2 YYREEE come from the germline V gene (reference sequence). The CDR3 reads CASSLVSSRIGARGYTF. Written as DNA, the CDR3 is TGTGCCAGCAGCTTGGTCTCGAGTCGGATAGGAGCTCGGGGCTACACCTTC.

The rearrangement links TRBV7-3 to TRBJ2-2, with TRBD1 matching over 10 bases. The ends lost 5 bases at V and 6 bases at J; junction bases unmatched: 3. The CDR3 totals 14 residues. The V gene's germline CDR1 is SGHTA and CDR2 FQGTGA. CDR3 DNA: TGTGCCAGCAGCCGGGACAGGGGTCCCGGGGAGCTGTTTTTT. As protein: CASSRDRGPGELFF.

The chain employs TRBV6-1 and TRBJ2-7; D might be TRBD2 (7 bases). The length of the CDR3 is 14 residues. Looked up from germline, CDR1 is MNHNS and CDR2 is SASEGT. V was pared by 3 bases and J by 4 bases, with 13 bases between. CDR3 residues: CASSDGGGGYEQYF. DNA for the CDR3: TGTGCCAGCAGTGACGGGGGAGGGGGGTACGAGCAGTACTTC.

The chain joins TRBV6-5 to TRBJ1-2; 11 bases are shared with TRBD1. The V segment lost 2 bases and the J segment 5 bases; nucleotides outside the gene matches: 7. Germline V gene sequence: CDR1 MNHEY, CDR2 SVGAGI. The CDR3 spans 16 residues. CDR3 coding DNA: TGTGCCAGCAGTTACGTTCCTGGACAGGGGGCATATGGCTACACCTTC. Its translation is CASSYVPGQGAYGYTF.

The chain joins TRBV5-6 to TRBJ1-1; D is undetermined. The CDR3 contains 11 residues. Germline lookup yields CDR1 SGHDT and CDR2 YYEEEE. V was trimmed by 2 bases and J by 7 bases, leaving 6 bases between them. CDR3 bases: TGTGCCAGCAGCTTTTCCAGTGAAGCTTTCTTT. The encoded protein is CASSFSSEAFF. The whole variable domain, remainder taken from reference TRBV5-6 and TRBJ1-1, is DAGVTQSPTHLIKTRGQQVTLRCSPKSGHDTVSWYQQALGQGPQFIFQYYEEEERQRGNFPDRFSGHQFPNYSSELNVNALLLGDSALYLCASSFSSEAFFGQGTRLTVV.

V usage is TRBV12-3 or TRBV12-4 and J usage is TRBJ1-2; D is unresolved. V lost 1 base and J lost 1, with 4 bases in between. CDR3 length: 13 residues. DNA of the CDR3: TGTGCCAGCAGTTTAGTACTTAACTATGGCTACACCTTC. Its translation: CASSLVLNYGYTF.

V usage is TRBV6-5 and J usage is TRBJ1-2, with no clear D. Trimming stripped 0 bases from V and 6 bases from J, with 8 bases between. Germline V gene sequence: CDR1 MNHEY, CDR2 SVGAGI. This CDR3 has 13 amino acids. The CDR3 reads CASSYSRQNGYTF. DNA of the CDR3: TGTGCCAGCAGTTACTCGCGGCAGAATGGCTACACCTTC.

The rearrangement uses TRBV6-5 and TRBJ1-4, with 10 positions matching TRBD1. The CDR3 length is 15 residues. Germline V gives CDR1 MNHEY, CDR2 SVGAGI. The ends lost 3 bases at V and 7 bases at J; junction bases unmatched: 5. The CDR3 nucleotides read TGTGCCAGCAGTTATTCGACAGGGGGCGGTGAAAAACTGTTTTTT. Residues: CASSYSTGGGEKLFF.

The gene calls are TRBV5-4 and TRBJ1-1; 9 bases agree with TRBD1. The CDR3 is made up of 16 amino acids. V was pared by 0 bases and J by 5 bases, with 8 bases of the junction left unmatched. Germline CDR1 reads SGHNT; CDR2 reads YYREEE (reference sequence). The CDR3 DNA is TGTGCCAGCAGCTTGGGACAGGGGGTCTATGTTACTGAAGCTTTCTTT. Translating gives CASSLGQGVYVTEAFF.

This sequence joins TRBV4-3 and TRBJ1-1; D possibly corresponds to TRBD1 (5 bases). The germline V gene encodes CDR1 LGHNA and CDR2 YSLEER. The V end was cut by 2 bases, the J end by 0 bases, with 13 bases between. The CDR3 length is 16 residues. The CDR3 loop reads CASSQSADRLNTEAFF. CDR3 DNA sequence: TGCGCCAGCAGCCAATCCGCAGACAGATTGAACACTGAAGCTTTCTTT.

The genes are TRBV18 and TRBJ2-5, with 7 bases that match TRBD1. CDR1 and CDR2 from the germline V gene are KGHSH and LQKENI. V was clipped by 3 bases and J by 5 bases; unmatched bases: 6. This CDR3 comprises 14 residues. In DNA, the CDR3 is TGTGCCAGCTCACCCTCTACAGGGGTGGAGACCCAGTACTTC. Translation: CASSPSTGVETQYF.

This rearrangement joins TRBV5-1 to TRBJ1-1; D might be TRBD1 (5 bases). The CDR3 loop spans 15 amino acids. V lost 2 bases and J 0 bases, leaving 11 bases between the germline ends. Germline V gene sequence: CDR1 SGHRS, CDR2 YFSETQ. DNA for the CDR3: TGCGCCAGCAGCTTCTCGGCAGGGTTGAACACTGAAGCTTTCTTT. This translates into CASSFSAGLNTEAFF.

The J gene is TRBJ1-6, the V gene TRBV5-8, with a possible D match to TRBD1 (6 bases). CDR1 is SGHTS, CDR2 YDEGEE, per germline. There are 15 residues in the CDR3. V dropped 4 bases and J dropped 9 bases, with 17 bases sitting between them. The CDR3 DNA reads TGTGCCAGCAGCCGACCTACAGGGAGAACTTCACCCCTCCACTTT. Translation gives CASSRPTGRTSPLHF.

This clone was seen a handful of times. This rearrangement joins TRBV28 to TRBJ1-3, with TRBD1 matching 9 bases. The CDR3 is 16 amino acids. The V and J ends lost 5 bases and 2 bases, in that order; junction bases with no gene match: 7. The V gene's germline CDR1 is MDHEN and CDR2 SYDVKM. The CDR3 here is CASSPMTGGAGNTIYF. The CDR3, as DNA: TGTGCCAGCAGTCCAATGACAGGGGGTGCTGGAAACACCATATATTTT.

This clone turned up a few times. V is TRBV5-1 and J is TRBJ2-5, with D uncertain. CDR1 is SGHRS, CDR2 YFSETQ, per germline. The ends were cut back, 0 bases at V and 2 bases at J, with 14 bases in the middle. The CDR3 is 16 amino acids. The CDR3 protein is CASSLGGGLLQETQYF. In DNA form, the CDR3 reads TGCGCCAGCAGCTTGGGAGGTGGTCTTCTACAAGAGACCCAGTACTTC.

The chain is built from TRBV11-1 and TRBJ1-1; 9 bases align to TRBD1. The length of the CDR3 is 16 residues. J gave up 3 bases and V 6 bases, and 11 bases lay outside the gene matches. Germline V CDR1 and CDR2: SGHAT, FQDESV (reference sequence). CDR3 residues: CASSTGGYGFDTEAFF. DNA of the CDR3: TGTGCCAGCAGTACAGGGGGCTACGGTTTTGACACTGAAGCTTTCTTT. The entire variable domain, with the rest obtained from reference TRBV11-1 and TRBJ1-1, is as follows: EAEVAQSPRYKITEKSQAVAFWCDPISGHATLYWYRQILGQGPELLVQFQDESVVDDSQLPKDRFSAERLKGVDSTLKIQPAELGDSAMYLCASSTGGYGFDTEAFFGQGTRLTVV.

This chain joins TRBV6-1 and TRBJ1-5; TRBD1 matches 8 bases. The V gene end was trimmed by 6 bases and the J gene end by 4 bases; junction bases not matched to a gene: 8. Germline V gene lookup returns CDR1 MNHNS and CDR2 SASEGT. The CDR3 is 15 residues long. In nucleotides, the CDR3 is TGTGCCAGCAGCGCAGGGACAGGAGAAAATCAGCCCCAGCATTTT. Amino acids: CASSAGTGENQPQHF.